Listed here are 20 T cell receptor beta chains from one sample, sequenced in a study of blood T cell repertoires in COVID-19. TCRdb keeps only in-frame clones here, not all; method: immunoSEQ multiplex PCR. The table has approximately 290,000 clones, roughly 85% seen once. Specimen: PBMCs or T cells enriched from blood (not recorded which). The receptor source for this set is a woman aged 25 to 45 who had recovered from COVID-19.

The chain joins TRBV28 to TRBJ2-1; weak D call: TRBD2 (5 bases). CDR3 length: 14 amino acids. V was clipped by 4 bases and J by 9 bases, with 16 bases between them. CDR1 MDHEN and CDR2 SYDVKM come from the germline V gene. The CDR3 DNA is TGTGCCAGCAGTTGGCATAGATCGAGCGGTGAGCAGTTCTTC. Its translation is CASSWHRSSGEQFF. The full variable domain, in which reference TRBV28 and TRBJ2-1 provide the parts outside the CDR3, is DVKVTQSSRYLVKRTGEKVFLECVQDMDHENMFWYRQDPGLGLRLIYFSYDVKMKEKGDIPEGYSVSREKKERFSLILESASTNQTSMYLCASSWHRSSGEQFFGPGTRLTVL.

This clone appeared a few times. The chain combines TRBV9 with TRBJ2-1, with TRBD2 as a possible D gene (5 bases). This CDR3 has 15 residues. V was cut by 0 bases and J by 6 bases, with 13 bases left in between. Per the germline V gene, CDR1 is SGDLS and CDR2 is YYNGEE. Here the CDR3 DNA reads TGTGCCAGCAGCGTAGTCCCCGGGGTGGGCAATGAGCAGTTCTTC. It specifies CASSVVPGVGNEQFF.

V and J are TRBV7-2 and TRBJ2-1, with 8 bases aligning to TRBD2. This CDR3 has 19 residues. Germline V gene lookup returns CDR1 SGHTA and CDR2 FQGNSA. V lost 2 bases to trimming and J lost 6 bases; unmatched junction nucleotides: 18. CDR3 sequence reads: CASSLKLYAGLVVVNEQFF. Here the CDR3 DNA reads TGTGCCAGCAGCTTAAAGCTTTACGCGGGACTAGTGGTGGTCAATGAGCAGTTCTTC.

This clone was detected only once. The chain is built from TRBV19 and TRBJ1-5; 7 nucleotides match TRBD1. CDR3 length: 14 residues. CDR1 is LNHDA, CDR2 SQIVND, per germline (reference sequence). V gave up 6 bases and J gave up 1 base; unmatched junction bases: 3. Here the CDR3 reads CASRDRWSNQPQHF. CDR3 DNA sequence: TGTGCCAGTAGGGACAGGTGGAGCAATCAGCCCCAGCATTTT.

As DNA, the CDR3 is TGTGCCAGCAGTCAGGGTTGGAACACTGAAGCTTTCTTT. The encoded protein is CASSQGWNTEAFF. This chain uses TRBV2 with TRBJ1-1, with D possibly matching TRBD1 (5 bases). V lost 5 bases to trimming and J lost 1 base, with 8 bases between them. The CDR3 sequence is 13 residues long. Germline lookup yields CDR1 SNHLY and CDR2 FYNNEI.

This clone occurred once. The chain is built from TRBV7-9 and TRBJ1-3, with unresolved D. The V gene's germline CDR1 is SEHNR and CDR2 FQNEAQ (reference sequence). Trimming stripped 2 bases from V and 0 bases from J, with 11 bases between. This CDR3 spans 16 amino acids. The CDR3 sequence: CASSLYGVPSGNTIYF. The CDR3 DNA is TGTGCCAGCAGCTTATACGGGGTACCCTCTGGAAACACCATATATTTT.

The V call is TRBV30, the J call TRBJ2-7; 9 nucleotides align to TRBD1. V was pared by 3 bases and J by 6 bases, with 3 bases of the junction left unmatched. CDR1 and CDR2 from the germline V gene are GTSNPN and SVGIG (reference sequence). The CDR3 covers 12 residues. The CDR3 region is CAWRYRGREQYF. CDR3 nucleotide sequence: TGTGCCTGGAGATACAGGGGGCGCGAGCAGTACTTC.

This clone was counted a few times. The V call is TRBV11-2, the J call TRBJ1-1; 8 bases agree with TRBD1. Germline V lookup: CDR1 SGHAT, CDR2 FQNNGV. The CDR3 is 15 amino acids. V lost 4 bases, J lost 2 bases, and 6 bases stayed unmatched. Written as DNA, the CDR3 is TGTGCCAGCAGCTCCCGCTCAGGGGGCAACACTGAAGCTTTCTTT. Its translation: CASSSRSGGNTEAFF.

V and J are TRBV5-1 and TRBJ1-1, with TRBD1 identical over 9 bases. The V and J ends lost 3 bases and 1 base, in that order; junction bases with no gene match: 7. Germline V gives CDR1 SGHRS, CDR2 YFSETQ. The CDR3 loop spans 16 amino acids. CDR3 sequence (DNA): TGCGCCAGCAGCTCTGATTGGGACAGGGCGAACACTGAAGCTTTCTTT. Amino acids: CASSSDWDRANTEAFF.

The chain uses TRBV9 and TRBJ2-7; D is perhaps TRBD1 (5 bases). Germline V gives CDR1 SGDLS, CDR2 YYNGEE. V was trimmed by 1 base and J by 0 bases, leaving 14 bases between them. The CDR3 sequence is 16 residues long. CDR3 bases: TGTGCCAGCAGCGTATCGAGACAGTCGCCCTCCTACGAGCAGTACTTC. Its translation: CASSVSRQSPSYEQYF.

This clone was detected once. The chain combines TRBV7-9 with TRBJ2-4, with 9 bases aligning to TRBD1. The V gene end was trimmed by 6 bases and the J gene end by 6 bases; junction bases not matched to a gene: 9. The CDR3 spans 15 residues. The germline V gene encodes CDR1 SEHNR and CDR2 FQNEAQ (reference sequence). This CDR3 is CASSNRGRGANIQYF. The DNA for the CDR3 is TGTGCCAGCAGTAACAGGGGGCGAGGGGCAAACATTCAGTACTTC.

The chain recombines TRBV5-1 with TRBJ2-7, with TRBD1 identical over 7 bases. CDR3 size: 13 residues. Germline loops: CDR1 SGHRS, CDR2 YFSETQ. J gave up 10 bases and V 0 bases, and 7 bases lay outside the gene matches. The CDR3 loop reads CASSLAGRGKQYF. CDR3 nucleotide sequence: TGCGCCAGCAGCTTGGCGGGCAGGGGGAAACAGTACTTC.

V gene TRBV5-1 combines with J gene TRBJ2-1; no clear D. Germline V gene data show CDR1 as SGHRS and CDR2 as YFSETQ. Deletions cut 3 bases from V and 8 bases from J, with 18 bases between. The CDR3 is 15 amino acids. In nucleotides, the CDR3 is TGCGCCAGCAGCTCCAAACCCTCCCGAGAGGATGAGCAGTTCTTC. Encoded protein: CASSSKPSREDEQFF. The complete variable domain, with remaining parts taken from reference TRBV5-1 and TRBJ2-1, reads KAGVTQTPRYLIKTRGQQVTLSCSPISGHRSVSWYQQTPGQGLQFLFEYFSETQRNKGNFPGRFSGRQFSNSRSEMNVSTLELGDSALYLCASSSKPSREDEQFFGPGTRLTVL.

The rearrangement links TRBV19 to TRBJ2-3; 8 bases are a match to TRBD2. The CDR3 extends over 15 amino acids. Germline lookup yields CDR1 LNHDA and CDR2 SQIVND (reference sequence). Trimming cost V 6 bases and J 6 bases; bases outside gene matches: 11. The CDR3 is CASRLAGRQSDTQYF. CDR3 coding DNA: TGTGCCAGTAGATTAGCGGGGAGACAATCCGATACGCAGTATTTT.

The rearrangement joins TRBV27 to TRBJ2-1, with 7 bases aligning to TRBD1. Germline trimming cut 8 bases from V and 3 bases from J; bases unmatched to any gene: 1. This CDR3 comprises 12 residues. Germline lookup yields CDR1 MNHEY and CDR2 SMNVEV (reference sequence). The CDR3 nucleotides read TGTGCCAGCGACAGGGACTACAATGAGCAGTTCTTC. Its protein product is CASDRDYNEQFF.

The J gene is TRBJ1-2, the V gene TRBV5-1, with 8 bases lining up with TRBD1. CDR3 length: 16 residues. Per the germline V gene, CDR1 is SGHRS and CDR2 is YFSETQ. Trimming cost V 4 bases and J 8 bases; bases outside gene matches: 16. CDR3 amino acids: CASSLEGQGTPRGYTF. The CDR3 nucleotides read TGCGCCAGCAGCCTAGAAGGACAGGGTACTCCCCGGGGCTACACCTTC.

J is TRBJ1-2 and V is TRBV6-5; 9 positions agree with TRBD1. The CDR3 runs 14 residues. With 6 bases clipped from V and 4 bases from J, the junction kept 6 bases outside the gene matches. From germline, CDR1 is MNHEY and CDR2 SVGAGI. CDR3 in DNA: TGTGCCAGCAGGCCGGACAGGGGAGCCTATGGCTACACCTTC. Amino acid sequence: CASRPDRGAYGYTF.

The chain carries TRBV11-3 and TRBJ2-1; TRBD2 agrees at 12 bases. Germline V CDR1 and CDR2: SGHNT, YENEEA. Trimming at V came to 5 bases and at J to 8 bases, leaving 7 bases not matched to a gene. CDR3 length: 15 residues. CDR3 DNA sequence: TGTGCCAGCAGCCCCACTAGCGGGGGGCCGCATGAGCAGTTCTTC. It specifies CASSPTSGGPHEQFF.

Here the CDR3 reads CASRTGQHTGELFF. CDR3 DNA: TGTGCCAGCAGGACGGGACAACATACCGGGGAGCTGTTTTTT. The chain combines TRBV2 with TRBJ2-2; possibly TRBD1 for D (6 bases). This CDR3 spans 14 amino acids. Germline V gene lookup returns CDR1 SNHLY and CDR2 FYNNEI. V lost 6 bases and J 5 bases, leaving 13 bases between the germline ends.

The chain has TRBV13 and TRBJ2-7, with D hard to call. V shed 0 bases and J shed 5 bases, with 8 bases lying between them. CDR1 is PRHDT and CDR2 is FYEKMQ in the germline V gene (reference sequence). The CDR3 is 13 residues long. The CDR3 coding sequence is TGTGCCAGCAGCTTAGGCCGAGGCCACGAGCAGTACTTC. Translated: CASSLGRGHEQYF.